The source of this T cell receptor (beta chain) is a study of spatial heterogeneity in lung cancer. A note on this clonotype: One end of the junction varies from germline; a read error may be responsible.

TCRdb ran MiXCR on the 5' RACE reads and lists one entry per CDR3 protein. The data show 20,000 to 25,000 distinct CDR3 sequences, 5.5% to 8% seen once. The sample's time point: sample taken at primary tumor resection. Without sorting, whole RNA was sequenced from tumor, nontumor lung or frozen PBMC. Germline CDR1 is MGHRA and CDR2 is YSYEKL. The CDR3 runs 13 residues. This specimen was PBMCs, taken at surgery. The chain has TRBV4-1 and TRBJ1-3, with no clear D. The receptor comes from a male donor with early-stage non-small cell lung cancer. Here the CDR3 reads CANSQEEGNTIYF. The CDR3 bases are TGCGCCAACAGCCAGGAGGAAGGAAACACCATATATTTT.